A selection of T cell receptor beta chains follows, all from one sample in a study of T cell repertoires in ileal Crohn's disease. Assay used: immunoSEQ multiplex PCR; TCRdb lists only in-frame clones, some missing. The sample shows 11,000 to 15,000 clones, 84% of them seen only once. The material sequenced was ileal tissue. Every receptor here comes from an adult with Crohn's disease. The conserved cysteine and the conserved F or W are not part of the CDR3 here. Fields, in order: V gene, clone size, D gene, J gene, CDR3 protein. The D gene is left open where the match is weak. Where a row states a size, it is once, few, many or the class of an expanded clone; other rows omit it.

TRBV28	-	TRBD1	TRBJ1-4	ASSLKGQGYEKLF
TRBV19	-	-	TRBJ2-5	ASSRRAQPQETQY
TRBV16	few	TRBD1	TRBJ1-5	ASSQMTGIVQPQH
TRBV7-2	-	-	TRBJ1-3	ASSLSGDPQNTIY
TRBV4-1	-	-	TRBJ2-2	ASSQEAAATGELF
TRBV6-1	few	-	TRBJ2-5	ASTGQRLQETQY
TRBV9	-	TRBD1	TRBJ2-3	ASSVAVGGALDTQY
TRBV5-1	once	TRBD1	TRBJ1-1	ASSLWLGGGTEAF
TRBV5-1	-	TRBD2	TRBJ2-5	ASRRLAGVQETQY
TRBV28	-	TRBD1	TRBJ2-2	ASTGTGVWTGELF
TRBV4-1	-	-	TRBJ1-4	ASSQDRAQGKLF
TRBV5-6	-	TRBD1	TRBJ2-2	ASSPQGAFGGELF
TRBV9	-	TRBD1	TRBJ1-3	ASSEQQGSGNTIY
TRBV7-6	-	TRBD2	TRBJ2-5	ASSTSGRLETQY
TRBV10-3	-	-	TRBJ2-7	AISEDSGTYEQY
TRBV4-2	-	-	TRBJ1-4	ASSQDGRGATTNEKLF
TRBV28	-	-	TRBJ1-1	ASSEVNTEAF
TRBV19	-	-	TRBJ2-7	ASSSTSQIWSEQY
TRBV28	once	TRBD2	TRBJ2-7	ASSLMTSGSLFYEQY
TRBV27	-	-	TRBJ1-2	ASKLAGASGYT
TRBV2	-	TRBD1	TRBJ1-1	ASIKDRAYYHTEAF
TRBV6-6	few	TRBD2	TRBJ2-7	ASSGLAGYEQY
TRBV4-2	-	-	TRBJ2-2	ASSQATSGELF
TRBV2	-	TRBD2	TRBJ2-2	ASTTTSGATGELF
TRBV11-2	-	TRBD1	TRBJ1-2	ASSSGTAYGYT
TRBV19	-	-	TRBJ2-5	ASSIPASFETQY
TRBV7-9	-	-	TRBJ1-5	ASSFQNQPQH
TRBV7-2	-	TRBD2	TRBJ2-7	ASSLVETSGTYEQY
TRBV5-5	-	-	TRBJ1-2	ASSLVQGAGYGYT
TRBV7-2	-	TRBD2	TRBJ2-4	ASSPPLAGAPKNIQY
TRBV11-2	-	-	TRBJ1-1	ASSSTRGANPNTEAF
TRBV28	-	TRBD1	TRBJ1-5	ASSWTRQGDQPQH
TRBV5-1	once	TRBD1	TRBJ2-5	ASSRAQGGQETQY
TRBV7-2	-	TRBD2	TRBJ2-5	ASSSRGGQRETQY
TRBV14	-	TRBD1	TRBJ1-6	ASSRGTGVGSPLH
TRBV6-1	-	-	TRBJ1-3	ASLRDSTVWDTIY
TRBV6-5	-	TRBD1	TRBJ1-2	ASSYSWDSLNYGYT
TRBV6-5	-	-	TRBJ1-1	ASSYLTPRGGTEAF
TRBV5-4	-	TRBD2	TRBJ2-5	ASSLGAGAGGETQY
TRBV5-1	-	-	TRBJ1-5	ASSLNSYSNQPQH